Sequencing of this TCR beta chain was carried out in a study of T cells in localized non-small cell lung cancer. Study findings and constraints: Within adjacent lung there appeared a median approximately 62 of the top 100 tumor clones. Greater blood T cell density accompanied longer overall survival. Sequence data derive from only one tumor region, so heterogeneity remains possible. Uninvolved adjacent lung showed peak T cell clonality, exceeding tumor.

The data were produced by immunoSEQ multiplex PCR, yet TCRdb's version contains in-frame clones alone and is incomplete. The sample includes 10,000 to 15,000 clones, approximately 80% of them seen just once. J was trimmed by 2 bases and V by 5 bases; bases with no gene match: 6. CDR3 length equals 15 residues. In germline, CDR1 is MDHEN, CDR2 SYDVKM. With regard to this clone: Its antigen is currently unknown.

The sample consisted of peripheral blood, taken before any cancer treatment. The TCR comes from a male donor at least 60 years old with stage I squamous cell lung carcinoma. V and J are TRBV28 and TRBJ1-5; 7 positions match TRBD1. This CDR3 reads CASSKRQGGNQPQHF. The DNA of the CDR3 is TGTGCCAGCAGTAAAAGACAGGGTGGCAATCAGCCCCAGCATTTT.